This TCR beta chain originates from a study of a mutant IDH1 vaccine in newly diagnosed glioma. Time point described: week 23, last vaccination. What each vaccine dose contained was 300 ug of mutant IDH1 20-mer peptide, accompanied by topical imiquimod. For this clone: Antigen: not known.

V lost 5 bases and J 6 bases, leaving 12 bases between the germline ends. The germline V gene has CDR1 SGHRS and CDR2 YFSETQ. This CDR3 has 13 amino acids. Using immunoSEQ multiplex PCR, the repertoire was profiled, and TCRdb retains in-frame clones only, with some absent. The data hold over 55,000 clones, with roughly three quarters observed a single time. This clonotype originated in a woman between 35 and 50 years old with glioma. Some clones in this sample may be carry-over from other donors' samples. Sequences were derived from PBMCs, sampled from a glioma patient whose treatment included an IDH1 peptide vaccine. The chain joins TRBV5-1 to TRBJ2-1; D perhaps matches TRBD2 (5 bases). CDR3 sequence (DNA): TGCGCCAGCAGTCCAGGACTTCTCAATGAGCAGTTCTTC. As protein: CASSPGLLNEQFF.